These T cell receptor beta chains were read from a single sample in a study of cytomegalovirus exposure and HLA in healthy donors. Sequencing used immunoSEQ multiplex PCR; TCRdb keeps in-frame clones, though not all of them. The data contain about 170,000 clones, 62% of them singletons. Specimen: PBMCs. These receptor sequences come from a middle-aged man in good health and CMV-seronegative. CDR3s include the opening cysteine and the closing phenylalanine or tryptophan. The D gene is left open where the match is weak. A row's size may be missing; if present it is once, few, many or a size class.

v_gene	d_gene	j_gene	abundance	CDR3aa	CDR3nt
TRBV5-6	TRBD2	TRBJ2-1	-	CASSFRLAGSSYNEQFF	TGTGCCAGCAGCTTCAGACTAGCGGGGAGCTCCTACAATGAGCAGTTCTTC
TRBV30	-	TRBJ2-7	few	CAWSVGQGSYEQYF	TGTGCCTGGAGTGTTGGGCAGGGCTCCTACGAGCAGTACTTC
TRBV29-1	TRBD1	TRBJ2-3	-	CSATQGGTDTQYF	TGCAGCGCCACACAGGGGGGTACAGATACGCAGTATTTT
TRBV28	-	TRBJ1-6	-	CASSGSGVSPLHF	TGTGCCAGCAGTGGATCAGGGGTCTCACCCCTCCACTTT
TRBV7-2	-	TRBJ1-6	few	CASSLARTNNRSPLHF	TGTGCCAGCAGCTTAGCCAGGACAAACAATCGTTCACCCCTCCACTTT
TRBV5-1	TRBD2	TRBJ2-3	once	CASSPGLALGFTDTQYF	TGCGCCAGCAGCCCCGGACTAGCTTTAGGGTTTACAGATACGCAGTATTTT
TRBV9	TRBD2	TRBJ2-3	-	CASSVHLAGGRGDTQYF	TGTGCCAGCAGCGTCCATTTAGCGGGGGGGCGGGGAGATACGCAGTATTTT
TRBV4-1	-	TRBJ1-1	-	CASSQGVGGNTEAFF	TGCGCCAGCAGCCAAGGGGTCGGGGGGAACACTGAAGCTTTCTTT
TRBV14	TRBD1	TRBJ1-1	-	CASSQTHRGGEAFF	TGTGCCAGCAGCCAAACCCACAGGGGAGGTGAAGCTTTCTTT
TRBV29-1	TRBD2	TRBJ2-1	-	CSVEASGTYNEQFF	TGCAGCGTTGAGGCTAGCGGCACTTACAATGAGCAGTTCTTC
TRBV5-1	-	TRBJ2-7	-	CASSLVGGRYEQYF	TGCGCCAGCAGCTTGGTTGGGGGGAGGTACGAGCAGTACTTC
TRBV28	-	TRBJ2-4	-	CASSLQVLAKNIQYF	TGTGCCAGCAGTTTACAGGTCCTAGCCAAAAACATTCAGTACTTC
TRBV7-2	-	TRBJ1-1	-	CASSRKNTEAFF	TGTGCCAGCAGCCGTAAGAACACTGAAGCTTTCTTT
TRBV7-9	-	TRBJ2-5	-	CASDSQETQYF	TGTGCCTCGGACAGCCAAGAGACCCAGTACTTC
TRBV15	TRBD1	TRBJ2-1	few	CATSRAGQGYNEQFF	TGTGCCACCAGCAGAGCGGGACAGGGATACAATGAGCAGTTCTTC
TRBV19	-	TRBJ2-3	few	CASSMGGGDTQYF	TGTGCCAGTAGTATGGGGGGTGGGGATACGCAGTATTTT
TRBV19	TRBD2	TRBJ2-2	-	CASSTTSTNGELFF	TGTGCCAGTAGCACGACTAGCACGAACGGGGAGCTGTTTTTT
TRBV30	-	TRBJ2-1	-	CAWSSNEQFF	TGTGCCTGGAGCTCCAATGAGCAGTTCTTC
TRBV19	TRBD1	TRBJ1-5	-	CASRGTGLNQPQHF	TGTGCCAGTAGAGGGACAGGGCTTAATCAGCCCCAGCATTTT
TRBV6-5	TRBD2	TRBJ2-7	-	CASSKGLAHSYEQYF	TGTGCCAGCAGTAAGGGACTAGCGCACTCCTACGAGCAGTACTTC
TRBV6-5	TRBD1	TRBJ2-7	-	CASSPRDRAYEQYF	TGTGCCAGCAGTCCACGGGACAGAGCCTACGAGCAGTACTTC
TRBV29-1	TRBD1	TRBJ1-2	once	CSVTGTGYYGYTF	TGCAGCGTTACCGGGACAGGGTACTATGGCTACACCTTC
TRBV5-1	-	TRBJ2-1	-	CASSLGGNSYNEQFF	TGCGCCAGCAGCTTGGGAGGGAACTCGTACAATGAGCAGTTCTTC
TRBV11-2	TRBD1	TRBJ2-7	-	CASSFRTGGIEQYF	TGTGCCAGCAGCTTCCGGACAGGGGGCATCGAGCAGTACTTC
TRBV4-1	-	TRBJ1-4	few	CASSQPGEGNEKLFF	TGCGCCAGCAGCCAGCCAGGGGAGGGTAATGAAAAACTGTTTTTT
TRBV4-1	-	TRBJ1-5	once	CASSQEQGNGNQPQHF	TGCGCCAGCAGCCAAGAGCAGGGGAACGGCAATCAGCCCCAGCATTTT
TRBV5-1	-	TRBJ2-1	few	CASSPVRGVSMDNEQFF	TGCGCCAGCAGCCCCGTGCGGGGAGTGAGTATGGACAATGAGCAGTTCTTC
TRBV6-5	-	TRBJ2-3	-	CASRYREVADTQYF	TGTGCCAGCAGGTACAGGGAGGTAGCAGATACGCAGTATTTT
TRBV7-2	-	TRBJ2-3	-	CASTLGFQVDTQYF	TGTGCCAGCACCCTGGGCTTCCAGGTCGATACGCAGTATTTT
TRBV6-5	-	TRBJ2-2	few	CASRVGGPAAGELFF	TGTGCCAGCAGGGTAGGAGGGCCAGCAGCCGGGGAGCTGTTTTTT
TRBV18	-	TRBJ2-2	-	CASSPSSGELFF	TGTGCCAGCTCACCCAGTTCCGGGGAGCTGTTTTTT
TRBV5-1	-	TRBJ1-2	-	CASSLGGLNYGYTF	TGCGCCAGCAGCTTGGGGGGCCTTAACTATGGCTACACCTTC
TRBV20-1	-	TRBJ2-7	once	CSARPLEEQYF	TGCAGTGCCCGCCCCCTAGAAGAGCAGTACTTC
TRBV27	TRBD2	TRBJ2-3	once	CASGSLASGSTDTQYF	TGTGCCAGCGGTTCTCTTGCTAGCGGGAGTACAGATACGCAGTATTTT
TRBV29-1	-	TRBJ1-2	few	CSVGIDPLRGYTF	TGCAGCGTCGGTATTGACCCCCTGAGGGGCTACACCTTC
TRBV11-1	TRBD2	TRBJ2-1	-	CASSFSGGTPGVEQFF	TGTGCCAGCAGCTTTAGCGGGGGAACCCCAGGGGTGGAGCAGTTCTTC
TRBV5-5	TRBD1	TRBJ2-3	-	CASRRTGGITDTQYF	TGTGCCAGCAGGCGGACAGGGGGGATCACAGATACGCAGTATTTT
TRBV12-5	TRBD2	TRBJ2-7	-	CASGLGAGGSDEQYF	TGTGCTAGTGGTTTGGGGGCCGGCGGGAGTGACGAGCAGTACTTC
TRBV7-9	TRBD2	TRBJ2-3	-	CASSSSGGAFLTDMQYF	TGTGCCAGCAGCTCTAGCGGGGGGGCGTTTCTCACAGATATGCAGTATTTT
TRBV19	TRBD2	TRBJ2-7	few	CASSYRLATHEQYF	TGTGCCAGTAGTTACCGACTAGCGACCCACGAGCAGTACTTC
TRBV30	-	TRBJ2-7	-	CAWIGRESYEQYF	TGTGCCTGGATTGGCAGGGAATCCTACGAGCAGTACTTC